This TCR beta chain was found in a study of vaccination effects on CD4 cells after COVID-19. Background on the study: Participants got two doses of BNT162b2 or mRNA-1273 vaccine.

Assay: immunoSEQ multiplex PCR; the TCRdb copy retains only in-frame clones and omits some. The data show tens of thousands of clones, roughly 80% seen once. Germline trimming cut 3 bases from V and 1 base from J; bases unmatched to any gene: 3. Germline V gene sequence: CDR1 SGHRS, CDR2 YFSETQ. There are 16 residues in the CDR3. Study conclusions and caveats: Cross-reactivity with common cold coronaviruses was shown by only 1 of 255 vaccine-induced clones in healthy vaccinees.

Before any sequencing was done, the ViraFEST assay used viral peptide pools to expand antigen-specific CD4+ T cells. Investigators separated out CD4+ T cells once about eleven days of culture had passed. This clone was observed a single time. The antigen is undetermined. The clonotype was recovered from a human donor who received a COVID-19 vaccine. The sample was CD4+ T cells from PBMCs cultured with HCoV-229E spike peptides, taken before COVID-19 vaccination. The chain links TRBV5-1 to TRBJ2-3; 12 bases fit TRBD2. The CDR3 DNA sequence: TGCGCCAGCAGCTCTCTAGCGGGGGGGGGCACAGATACGCAGTATTTT. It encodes CASSSLAGGGTDTQYF. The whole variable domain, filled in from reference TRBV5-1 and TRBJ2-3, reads KAGVTQTPRYLIKTRGQQVTLSCSPISGHRSVSWYQQTPGQGLQFLFEYFSETQRNKGNFPGRFSGRQFSNSRSEMNVSTLELGDSALYLCASSSLAGGGTDTQYFGPGTRLTVL.